This T cell receptor beta chain was documented in a study of beta chain features in type 1 diabetes (dated by TCRdb to 2016 to 2019). A note on the overall study: Mean age, gender distribution, total cell number and subset yield did not differ between patients and healthy donors. A total of 100 million to 110 million sorted cells were examined across all samples, and a strong correlation was observed between cell number per subset and RNA yield. The study compared the TCRB repertoires of sorted circulating CD4+ T cell subsets in recently diagnosed type 1 diabetes patients with those in matched healthy donors. Regulatory and stem cell-like memory subsets were isolated from only 8 patients and 8 healthy donors, whereas naive and central memory subsets came from all 30 or so donors. Beyond this particular receptor, the publication reports: Naive, central memory and regulatory TCRB repertoires appeared to be more alike among patients than among healthy donors. HLA sub-analyses involved small numbers of individuals, so any influence of HLA type on TCRB rearrangement remained unresolved. PCR might favor shorter templates, but patient and control samples were amplified and corrected together, so any skew would affect both groups equally. Because cDNA was sequenced instead of genomic DNA, highly expressing activated cells could be over-represented, though the groups showed no difference in activation or CD3 levels. A moderate but significant shortening of TCRB CDR3 length was observed in type 1 diabetes patients in all four CD4+ subsets. Fewer insertions and more nucleotide deletions at VDJ recombination sites were observed in patients with type 1 diabetes, implying thymic rearrangement abnormalities.

A single peripheral blood draw of about 116 mL on average was collected from each donor into heparinised tubes. Using a panel that included CD45RO, CCR7, CD25, CD127, CD95 and CD27, naive, central memory, regulatory and stem cell-like memory CD4+ T cells were sorted on a BD FACSAria II. All sorted populations exceeded 95% purity. PBMCs were separated immediately by Lymphoprep density gradient centrifugation and were stained directly, without being cultured. So that batch effects would be minimized, each experiment stained and sorted samples in pairs, pairing one healthy donor with one patient. This clone was seen a few times. Its antigen is unknown. Per-nucleotide qualities are absent, and no much larger clonotype sits a single base away. All of the isolated RNA was reverse transcribed with the High Capacity cDNA Reverse Transcription Kit, so expressed TCRB transcripts were sequenced. Deep immunoSEQ sequencing was applied to naive, central memory and regulatory T cell samples, giving an average of about 3.4 million total reads per sample. After sorted cells were lysed in RLT buffer, RNA was extracted with DNase-treated RNeasy Micro or Mini kits, with the choice depending on cell number. To prevent cross-contamination, every cell subset was processed on its own, while patient and healthy donor samples were processed together. The immunoSEQ multiplex PCR was used to amplify TCRB sequences from cDNA, yielding 87-bp fragments that span the CDR3 region. The amplicons were sequenced using the Illumina HiSeq platform. In the authors' own workflow: Synthetic template baselines were used to correct PCR bias computationally, reads within Hamming distance 2 were collapsed, and singletons that could not be merged were discarded. Reads were aligned against IMGT so that V, D and J genes, CDR3 length and insertions or deletions at six rearrangement sites could be assigned. Clonotype counts were normalized to sorted cell number within each subset before computing true diversity and Gini coefficients with the tcR R package. The overlap coefficient, calculated on TCRB nucleotide sequences, was used to quantify repertoire sharing. Out-of-frame TCRB sequences from naive cells were analyzed as a proxy for the pre-selection repertoire. What TCRdb holds here is the immuneACCESS table cut down to in-frame rearrangements. Part of the clones is not present; checked against another copy, under half of the missing clones reflect an unresolved V gene, and the others are unexplained. That table furnishes V, J and clone size, whereas the DNA furnished D and trimming. The sample includes hundreds of thousands of clones, with roughly 12% observed a single time. The top ten clonotypes cover about 0.017% of the sample.

The sample taken for sequencing was naive CD4+ T cells from blood. The meaning of the sample's cell subset or site label: true naive CD4+ T cells. The sequence was obtained from a man between 18 and 29 years old in good health.

The CDR3 corresponds to CSDNPGQGVSYEQYF. The DNA sequence reads TGCAGCGACAATCCGGGACAGGGTGTAAGCTACGAGCAGTACTTC. The sequence is built from TRBV29-1 and TRBJ2-7; 9 middle bases align to TRBD1. Ends trimmed: V by 7 bases, J by 3 bases; bases unmatched to a gene: 13. There are 15 amino acids in the CDR3, from cysteine to phenylalanine inclusive. Here the CDR3 DNA is all that survives: 45 bases in frame from base 1. The germline V gene sets CDR1 to SQVTM and CDR2 to ANQGSEA.